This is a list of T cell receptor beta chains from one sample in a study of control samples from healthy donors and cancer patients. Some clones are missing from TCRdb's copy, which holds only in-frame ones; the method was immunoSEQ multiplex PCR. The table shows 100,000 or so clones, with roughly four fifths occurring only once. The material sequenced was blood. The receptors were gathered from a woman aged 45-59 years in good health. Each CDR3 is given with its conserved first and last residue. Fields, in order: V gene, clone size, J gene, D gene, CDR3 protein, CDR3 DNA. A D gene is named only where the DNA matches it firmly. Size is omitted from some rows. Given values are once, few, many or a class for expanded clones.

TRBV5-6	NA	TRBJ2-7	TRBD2	CASSLAWTSDEQYF	TGTGCCAGCAGCTTGGCGTGGACTAGTGACGAGCAGTACTTC
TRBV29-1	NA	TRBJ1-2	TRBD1	CSVGGTVNYGYTF	TGCAGCGTTGGGGGGACAGTAAACTATGGCTACACCTTC
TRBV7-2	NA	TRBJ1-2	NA	CASSARRGYGYTF	TGTGCCAGCAGCGCGAGACGGGGGTATGGCTACACCTTC
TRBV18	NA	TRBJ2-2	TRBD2	CASSPQRTSGRNTGELFF	TGTGCCAGCTCACCACAAAGAACTAGCGGGAGGAACACCGGGGAGCTGTTTTTT
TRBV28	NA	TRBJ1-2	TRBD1	CASRRTGGAGGYTF	TGTGCCAGCAGGCGCACAGGGGGCGCCGGTGGCTACACCTTC
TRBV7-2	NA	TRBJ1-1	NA	CASSPEALTNTEAFF	TGTGCCAGCAGCCCCGAGGCTCTAACGAACACTGAAGCTTTCTTT
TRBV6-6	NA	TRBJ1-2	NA	CASTIGGSDYGYTF	TGTGCCAGCACCATTGGGGGGAGTGACTATGGCTACACCTTC
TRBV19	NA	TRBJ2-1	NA	CASSPKGRRSYNEQFF	TGTGCCAGTAGTCCTAAAGGGAGAAGGTCCTACAATGAGCAGTTCTTC
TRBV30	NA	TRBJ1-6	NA	CAWISRRTNSPLHF	TGTGCCTGGATTTCCCGGCGGACAAATTCACCCCTCCACTTT
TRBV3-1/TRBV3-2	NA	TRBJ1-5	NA	CASSQMNQPQHF	TGTGCCAGCAGTCAGATGAATCAGCCCCAGCATTTT
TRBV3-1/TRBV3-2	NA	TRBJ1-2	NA	CASSEGYRVGYTF	TGTGCCAGCAGCGAAGGGTACAGGGTTGGCTACACCTTC
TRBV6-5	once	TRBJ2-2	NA	CASSQDFFTGELFF	TGTGCCAGCAGTCAGGACTTCTTCACCGGGGAGCTGTTTTTT
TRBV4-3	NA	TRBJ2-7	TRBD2	CASSQALAGSGSYEQYF	TGCGCCAGCAGCCAAGCTCTAGCGGGTAGTGGTTCCTACGAGCAGTACTTC
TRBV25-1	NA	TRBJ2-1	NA	CASSEYGRGYGSGEQFF	TGTGCCAGCAGTGAATACGGTCGGGGTTATGGGTCAGGTGAGCAGTTCTTC
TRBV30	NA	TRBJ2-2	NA	CAWSVPGNAGELFF	TGTGCCTGGAGTGTGCCGGGAAACGCCGGGGAGCTGTTTTTT
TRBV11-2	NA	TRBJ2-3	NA	CASSQDVLEGTQYF	TGTGCCAGCAGCCAGGATGTACTCGAGGGGACGCAGTATTTT
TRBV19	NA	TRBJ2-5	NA	CASSIFSGQQETQYF	TGTGCCAGTAGTATATTTTCTGGACAGCAAGAGACCCAGTACTTC